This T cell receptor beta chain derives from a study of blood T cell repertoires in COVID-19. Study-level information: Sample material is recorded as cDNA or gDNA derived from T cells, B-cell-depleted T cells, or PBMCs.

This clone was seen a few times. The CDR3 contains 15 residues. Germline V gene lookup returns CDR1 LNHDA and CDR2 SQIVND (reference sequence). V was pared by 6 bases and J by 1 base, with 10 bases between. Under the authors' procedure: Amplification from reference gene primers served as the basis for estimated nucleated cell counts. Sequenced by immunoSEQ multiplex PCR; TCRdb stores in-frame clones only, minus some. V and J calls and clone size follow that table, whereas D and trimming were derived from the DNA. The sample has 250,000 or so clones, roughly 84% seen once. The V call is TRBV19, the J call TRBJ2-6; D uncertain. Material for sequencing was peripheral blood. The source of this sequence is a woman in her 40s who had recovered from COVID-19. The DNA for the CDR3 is TGTGCCAGTAGAAGTGGCAGGTCTGGGGCCAACGTCCTGACTTTC. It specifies CASRSGRSGANVLTF.